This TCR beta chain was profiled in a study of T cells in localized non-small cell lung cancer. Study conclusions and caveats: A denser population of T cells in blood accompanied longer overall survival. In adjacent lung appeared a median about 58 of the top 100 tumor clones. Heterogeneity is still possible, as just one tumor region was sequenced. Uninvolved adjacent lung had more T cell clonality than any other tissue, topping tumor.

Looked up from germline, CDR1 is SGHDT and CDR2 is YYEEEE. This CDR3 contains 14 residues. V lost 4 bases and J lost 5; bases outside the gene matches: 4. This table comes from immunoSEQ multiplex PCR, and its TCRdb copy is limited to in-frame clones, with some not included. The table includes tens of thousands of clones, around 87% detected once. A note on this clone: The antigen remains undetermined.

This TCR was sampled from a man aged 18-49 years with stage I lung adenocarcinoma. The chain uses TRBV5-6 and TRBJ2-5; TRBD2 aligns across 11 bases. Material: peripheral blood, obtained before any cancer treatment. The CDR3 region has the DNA TGTGCCAGCAGCCCACTAGCGGGGGACGAGACCCAGTACTTC. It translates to CASSPLAGDETQYF.